Presented here are 21 T cell receptor beta chains from one specimen sequenced in a study of cytomegalovirus exposure and HLA in healthy donors (dated by TCRdb to 2016 to 2017). Library generation was performed with the immunoSEQ multiplex PCR assay. A mixture of 60 forward primers for TCR Vbeta segments and 13 reverse primers for TCR Jbeta segments was used in the multiplex PCR. TCRdb stores this immuneACCESS table with in-frame sequences only. Part of the clones is absent; in the studies checked, under half of the shortfall reflects unresolved V genes, and no reason is known for the rest. This sample holds under 200,000 clones; approximately 81% were observed only once. The top ten hold around 0.93% of the sample. Sequencing was performed on PBMCs. These receptors all stem from a young man in good health and CMV-seronegative.

The rearrangement uses TRBV29-1 and TRBJ2-1, with D possibly matching TRBD1 (6 bases). CDR3 length: 14 residues. The ends were cut back, 4 bases at V and 4 bases at J, with 14 bases in the middle. Germline assignment: CDR1 SQVTM and CDR2 ANQGSEA. Written as DNA, the CDR3 is TGCAGCGTTGTACAGGGAGTTATATACAATGAGCAGTTCTTC. Protein sequence: CSVVQGVIYNEQFF.

The chain is built from TRBV11-2 and TRBJ2-7; 8 nucleotides align to TRBD2. The CDR3 covers 16 residues. V shed 1 base, J shed 4 bases, and the junction held 9 bases outside the gene matches. CDR1 is SGHAT and CDR2 is FQNNGV in the germline V gene. In nucleotides, the CDR3 is TGTGCCAGCAGCTTAGCTGCCCGACTAGCGCGATACGAGCAGTACTTC. Its translation is CASSLAARLARYEQYF.

The J gene is TRBJ1-1, the V gene TRBV29-1; possible D gene TRBD1, 5 bases. Per germline, CDR1 SQVTM and CDR2 ANQGSEA. The V and J ends lost 8 bases and 0 bases respectively, with 10 bases between them. The CDR3 runs 12 residues. CDR3 loop: CSLKGLNTEAFF. The DNA of the CDR3 is TGCAGCCTAAAGGGGTTGAACACTGAAGCTTTCTTT.

The chain has TRBV7-6 and TRBJ1-3, with TRBD1 matching 9 bases. V lost 6 bases and J lost 1; bases outside the gene matches: 4. Per the germline V gene, CDR1 is SGHVS and CDR2 is FNYEAQ. The CDR3 runs to 15 residues. DNA of the CDR3: TGTGCCAGCAGTAGAGACAGGGGGTCTGGAAACACCATATATTTT. Protein product: CASSRDRGSGNTIYF.

CDR3 coding DNA: TGTGCCAGCAGACCCGGGACAGGGGGTGTCAGGGAGACCCAGTACTTC. Translated, it gives CASRPGTGGVRETQYF. V and J are TRBV9 and TRBJ2-5, with 11 bases aligning to TRBD1. Looked up from germline, CDR1 is SGDLS and CDR2 is YYNGEE. The CDR3 is made up of 16 amino acids. Losses at the gene ends were 5 bases for V and 5 bases for J; bases not matched to a gene: 11.

The chain is built from TRBV27 and TRBJ2-7; 8 nucleotides agree with TRBD2. Germline V gives CDR1 MNHEY, CDR2 SMNVEV (reference sequence). The CDR3 covers 14 residues. V lost 7 bases, J lost 3 bases, and 8 bases stayed unmatched. The CDR3 nucleotides read TGTGCCAGCACCTCCCTAGCGGGTTTCTACGAGCAGTACTTC. It yields the protein CASTSLAGFYEQYF.

The chain is built from TRBV7-6 and TRBJ2-1; the match to TRBD2 covers 8 bases. The CDR3 spans 17 residues. Germline assignment: CDR1 SGHVS and CDR2 FNYEAQ. J gave up 2 bases and V 3 bases, and 9 bases lay outside the gene matches. The CDR3 region is CASSFSTSGAPYNEQFF. CDR3 coding DNA: TGTGCCAGCAGCTTCTCAACTAGCGGAGCCCCCTACAATGAGCAGTTCTTC.

The chain carries TRBV6-1 and TRBJ1-1; 10 positions match TRBD1. With V trimmed by 6 bases and J by 4 bases, 5 bases remained unmatched. Germline CDR1 and CDR2: MNHNS and SASEGT. CDR3 length: 14 residues. The CDR3 is CASRSTGGFTEAFF. CDR3 coding DNA: TGTGCCAGCAGATCGACAGGGGGCTTCACTGAAGCTTTCTTT.

V gene TRBV6-6 combines with J gene TRBJ1-2, with 10 nucleotides matching TRBD1. The CDR3 is made up of 15 amino acids. The V segment lost 7 bases and the J segment 4 bases; nucleotides outside the gene matches: 9. Germline V gives CDR1 MNHNY, CDR2 SVGAGI (reference sequence). CDR3: CASTPGGQGIYGYTF. DNA for the CDR3: TGTGCCAGCACCCCGGGGGGACAGGGGATCTATGGCTACACCTTC.

The chain carries TRBV7-9 and TRBJ2-6; unclear D gene. CDR1 and CDR2 from the germline V gene are SEHNR and FQNEAQ (reference sequence). Trimming removed 5 bases from V and 0 bases from J, with 8 bases in between. This CDR3 spans 15 amino acids. Here the CDR3 DNA reads TGTGCCAGCAGCGCCTTACACTCTGGGGCCAACGTCCTGACTTTC. Residues: CASSALHSGANVLTF. The full variable domain, with the rest looked up from reference TRBV7-9 and TRBJ2-6, is DTGVSQNPRHKITKRGQNVTFRCDPISEHNRLYWYRQTLGQGPEFLTYFQNEAQLEKSRLLSDRFSAERPKGSFSTLEIQRTEQGDSAMYLCASSALHSGANVLTFGAGSRLTVL.

V gene TRBV5-5 combines with J gene TRBJ1-2; no firm D call. This CDR3 spans 14 amino acids. V lost 0 bases to trimming and J lost 0 bases, with 6 bases between them. From germline, CDR1 is SGHKS and CDR2 YYEKEE (reference sequence). The CDR3 DNA follows: TGTGCCAGCAGCTTGGTCGTCGCTAACTATGGCTACACCTTC. Amino acids: CASSLVVANYGYTF.

The chain has TRBV4-3 and TRBJ2-1; D ambiguous. CDR1 LGHNA and CDR2 YSLEER come from the germline V gene. V was pared by 0 bases and J by 0 bases, with 9 bases between. The CDR3 covers 16 residues. The CDR3: CASSQEPGYSYNEQFF. DNA for the CDR3: TGCGCCAGCAGCCAAGAGCCGGGTTACTCCTACAATGAGCAGTTCTTC.

The rearrangement joins TRBV6-5 to TRBJ2-1, with D possibly TRBD2 on 5 matching bases. The germline V gene encodes CDR1 MNHEY and CDR2 SVGAGI. The V end lost 4 bases, the J end lost 6 bases, and 13 bases lay between the germline ends. The CDR3 runs 14 residues. This CDR3 is CASSSPAGVNEQFF. The CDR3 nucleotides are TGTGCCAGCAGTTCCCCGGCGGGCGTCAATGAGCAGTTCTTC.

This chain uses TRBV6-5 with TRBJ1-2; D possibly corresponds to TRBD1 (5 bases). The CDR3 sequence is 14 residues long. Germline-derived CDR1 and CDR2 are MNHEY and SVGAGI. V dropped 4 bases and J dropped 5 bases, with 14 bases sitting between them. The CDR3 DNA is TGTGCCAGCAGTTCCAGCGGGGGGGATTATGGCTACACCTTC. Protein sequence: CASSSSGGDYGYTF.

V gene TRBV5-1 combines with J gene TRBJ1-1, with TRBD1 identical over 7 bases. The ends lost 4 bases at V and 0 bases at J; junction bases unmatched: 6. The CDR3 is made up of 15 amino acids. Germline V CDR1 and CDR2: SGHRS, YFSETQ. In DNA, the CDR3 is TGCGCCAGCAGCATCCGGACAGGTATGAACACTGAAGCTTTCTTT. It translates to CASSIRTGMNTEAFF.

The J gene is TRBJ1-5, the V gene TRBV6-5; 10 nucleotides align to TRBD1. This CDR3 has 13 residues. V was clipped by 6 bases and J by 7 bases; unmatched bases: 3. Germline V gene sequence: CDR1 MNHEY, CDR2 SVGAGI. CDR3 sequence (DNA): TGTGCCAGCAGCCGACAGGGGGCCCAGCCCCAGCATTTT. As protein: CASSRQGAQPQHF.

This clone occurred once. The chain links TRBV7-2 to TRBJ1-2; 9 nucleotides agree with TRBD1. CDR3 length: 14 residues. V trimming: 5 bases; J trimming: 3 bases; junction bases outside the gene matches: 4. Germline CDR1 SGHTA, CDR2 FQGNSA. As DNA, the CDR3 is TGTGCCAGCAGCCCCTGGGACAGGGACTATGGCTACACCTTC. It yields the protein CASSPWDRDYGYTF.

The genes are TRBV2 and TRBJ2-5; weak D call: TRBD1 (6 bases). Matching the DNA end better, TRBJ2-7 makes the J call doubtful. From germline, CDR1 is SNHLY and CDR2 FYNNEI. CDR3 size: 11 residues. The CDR3 loop reads CASSTGYEQYF. The CDR3 region has the DNA TGTGCCAGCAGTACAGGGTACGAGCAGTACTTC.

This chain connects TRBV9 to TRBJ1-5; perhaps TRBD1 as D (5 bases). CDR1 is SGDLS, CDR2 YYNGEE, per germline. Trimming stripped 0 bases from V and 6 bases from J, with 7 bases between. The CDR3 covers 13 residues. The CDR3 here is CASSVAQGQPQHF. CDR3 in DNA: TGTGCCAGCAGCGTAGCCCAGGGTCAGCCCCAGCATTTT.

This clone was seen just once. The rearrangement uses TRBV27 and TRBJ2-7; 7 nucleotides match TRBD1. Trimming removed 2 bases from V and 3 bases from J; junction bases left unmatched: 10. From germline, CDR1 is MNHEY and CDR2 SMNVEV (reference sequence). The CDR3 runs to 16 residues. In DNA, the CDR3 is TGTGCCAGCAGTTTAAGCTCCGGGACAGTTAACTACGAGCAGTACTTC. This sequence encodes CASSLSSGTVNYEQYF.

The genes are TRBV5-1 and TRBJ2-3, with D hard to call. The V end was cut by 0 bases, the J end by 1 base, with 9 bases between. The CDR3 is 15 residues long. Germline CDR1 reads SGHRS; CDR2 reads YFSETQ. CDR3 sequence reads: CASSLEVAGTDTQYF. Written as DNA, the CDR3 is TGCGCCAGCAGCTTGGAAGTAGCAGGCACAGATACGCAGTATTTT.